This paragraph reports one T cell receptor (beta chain). Its specificity is not known. The sample is drawn from a study of cytomegalovirus exposure and HLA in healthy donors. Whole-study findings and limits: About 87% or about 30% of the time was how often most TCR beta V segments were productive, according to an earlier analysis. Presence/absence analyses supposed approximately even sequencing depth among donors. One cluster of highly shared sequence variants probably arose as a sequencing artifact.

Per the germline V gene, CDR1 is SGHTA and CDR2 is FQGNSA. Trimming left V 1 base short and J 1 base short, with 8 bases between. The CDR3 is 15 amino acids. PCR used 60 Vbeta primers and 13 Jbeta primers. Sequencing was performed with immunoSEQ multiplex PCR; in TCRdb, only in-frame clones are kept and a portion is missing. This sample carries about 200,000 clones, around 83% of them seen once, and the ten largest clones take about 1.4%. Donors were ostensibly healthy at sampling, although undocumented immune exposures were probable. The origin of this receptor is a girl aged 5-17 years in good health and CMV-seronegative. The chain combines TRBV7-2 with TRBJ1-3, with D possibly being TRBD1 (5 bases). Sequencing input: PBMCs. Here the CDR3 DNA reads TGTGCCAGCAGCTTAGGGGGGAGGTCTGGAAACACCATATATTTT. Its translation is CASSLGGRSGNTIYF.